This T cell receptor (beta chain) was documented in a study of blood T cells in healthy people across ages. Regarding the study as a whole: Strong correlation existed between TCR beta diversity and naive T cell percentage.

Turning to this clonotype: Its specificity is unknown.

V was clipped by 5 bases and J by 7 bases, with 14 bases between them. Germline CDR1 and CDR2: MGHDK and SYGVNS. This CDR3 spans 14 amino acids. Total RNA amounts of at least 6 micrograms were extracted per sample. Primed by a sample-barcoded 5' primer and a J-beta primer mix, a second PCR proceeded for roughly 6 to 12 cycles. Each CDR3 protein is one row after TCRdb ran MiXCR on the 5' RACE reads. Of 650,000 to 800,000 distinct CDR3 sequences in the sample, 40% to 50% were seen once. This TCR came from a man in his sixties in good health. Sequencing used blood. V usage is TRBV25-1 and J usage is TRBJ1-4; weak D call: TRBD1 (6 bases). This CDR3 reads CASSTAGAPEKLFF. Written as DNA, the CDR3 is TGTGCCAGCAGTACCGCGGGGGCGCCTGAAAAACTGTTTTTT.